The rows below give T cell receptor beta chains drawn from one sample of a study of blood T cell repertoires in COVID-19. Libraries were prepared by immunoSEQ multiplex PCR; TCRdb keeps only in-frame clonotypes and omits some of them. The sample has roughly 250,000 clones, 84% seen once. The sample comprised peripheral blood. Receptor source: a person aged 70 to 85 with COVID-19, enrolled during active disease. CDR3s include the opening cysteine and the closing phenylalanine or tryptophan. D genes are given only for firm matches. Clone sizes are given selectively: once, few, many, or a class where the clone is expanded.

>few|.|TRBJ1-2|TRBV19
CASSIDARNYGYTF
TGTGCCAGTAGTATAGATGCGCGGAACTATGGCTACACCTTC
>.|.|TRBJ2-1|TRBV3-1/TRBV3-2
CASSQERRDEQFF
TGTGCCAGCAGCCAAGAACGGCGGGATGAGCAGTTCTTC
>.|TRBD1|TRBJ2-5|TRBV5-4
CASSVGQGVIETQYF
TGTGCCAGCAGCGTAGGACAGGGGGTAATAGAGACCCAGTACTTC
>.|.|TRBJ1-5|TRBV24-1
CATSPAGFNQPQHF
TGTGCCACCTCCCCAGCGGGGTTCAATCAGCCCCAGCATTTT
>.|TRBD2|TRBJ2-2|TRBV14
CASSSLSGASNRDTGELFF
TGTGCCAGCTCGAGCCTGAGCGGGGCCTCGAATCGTGACACCGGGGAGCTGTTTTTT
>.|.|TRBJ2-7|TRBV7-9
CASSLRSSIEQYF
TGTGCCAGCAGCTTAAGGTCTAGTATCGAGCAGTACTTC
>many|.|TRBJ1-4|TRBV28
CASSHSTSPNEKLFF
TGTGCCAGCAGTCATTCGACATCCCCTAATGAAAAACTGTTTTTT
>.|.|TRBJ1-5|TRBV18
CASSPMGRDNQPQHF
TGTGCCAGCTCGCCGATGGGCAGGGACAATCAGCCCCAGCATTTT
>.|TRBD1|TRBJ1-1|TRBV18
CASCGQGTNTEAFF
TGTGCCAGCTGTGGACAGGGGACGAACACTGAAGCTTTCTTT
>.|TRBD1|TRBJ1-2|TRBV6-5
CASSQDRGYTF
TGTGCCAGCAGTCAGGACAGGGGCTACACCTTC
>.|TRBD1|TRBJ2-7|TRBV10-1
CASNFWDRYYEQYF
TGCGCCAGCAACTTTTGGGACAGGTACTACGAGCAGTACTTC
>.|.|TRBJ1-1|TRBV5-1
CASNLQPNTEAFF
TGCGCCAGCAATCTACAGCCGAACACTGAAGCTTTCTTT
>.|TRBD1|TRBJ2-4|TRBV27
CASSTFGTGGERAKNIQYF
TGTGCCAGCAGTACTTTCGGGACAGGGGGCGAGAGAGCCAAAAACATTCAGTACTTC
>.|TRBD2|TRBJ2-1|TRBV7-9
CASSLRGQRGWSSYNEQFF
TGTGCCAGCAGCCTCCGGGGCCAGCGGGGTTGGAGCTCCTACAATGAGCAGTTCTTC
>few|.|TRBJ2-5|TRBV29-1
CSAVEGETQYF
TGCAGCGCCGTCGAGGGAGAGACCCAGTACTTC
>few|TRBD1|TRBJ1-2|TRBV7-2
CASSLGSGGPSNYGYTF
TGTGCCAGCAGCTTAGGTTCAGGGGGCCCATCTAACTATGGCTACACCTTC
>.|TRBD1|TRBJ1-5|TRBV19
CASMDRGPHQPQHF
TGTGCCAGTATGGACAGGGGACCTCATCAGCCCCAGCATTTT
>.|.|TRBJ1-1|TRBV19
CASSIGVFTEAFF
TGTGCCAGTAGTATCGGGGTTTTTACTGAAGCTTTCTTT
>many|TRBD1|TRBJ2-7|TRBV6-5
CASSLGQGPYEQYF
TGTGCCAGCAGTTTGGGACAGGGACCTTACGAGCAGTACTTC
>.|TRBD1|TRBJ1-4|TRBV19
CASSIPGTGGEKLFF
TGTGCCAGTAGTATACCCGGGACAGGGGGAGAAAAACTGTTTTTT
>.|.|TRBJ2-4|TRBV6-1
CASSESGGRNIQYF
TGTGCCAGCAGTGAATCGGGTGGCCGAAACATTCAGTACTTC
>.|.|TRBJ1-2|TRBV5-4
CASRGGLWNYGYTF
TGTGCCAGCAGGGGGGGTCTTTGGAACTATGGCTACACCTTC
>.|TRBD2|TRBJ2-4|TRBV3-1/TRBV3-2
CASSQGGGLVPNIQYF
TGTGCCAGCAGCCAAGGGGGTGGACTAGTTCCAAACATTCAGTACTTC
>.|TRBD1|TRBJ1-5|TRBV7-2
CASSSWTGSNQPQHF
TGTGCCAGCAGCTCCTGGACAGGGAGCAATCAGCCCCAGCATTTT
>.|.|TRBJ1-1|TRBV6-5
CASSYLQGVGTEAFF
TGTGCCAGCAGTTACTTACAGGGAGTTGGCACTGAAGCTTTCTTT
>.|TRBD1|TRBJ1-4|TRBV15
CATSTDREATNEKLFF
TGTGCCACCAGCACGGACAGGGAAGCAACTAATGAAAAACTGTTTTTT
>.|TRBD1|TRBJ1-2|TRBV30
CAWERTGSGYTF
TGTGCCTGGGAAAGGACAGGCTCTGGCTACACCTTC
>.|TRBD2|TRBJ2-2|TRBV20-1
CSASEFKLAGAMDGELFF
TGCAGTGCTAGTGAATTCAAACTAGCGGGAGCCATGGACGGGGAGCTGTTTTTT
>few|.|TRBJ1-2|TRBV10-2
CASSEKAYYGYTF
TGCGCCAGCAGTGAAAAAGCTTACTATGGCTACACCTTC
>.|TRBD2|TRBJ2-2|TRBV18
CASSQIAGANTGELFF
TGTGCCAGCTCACAGATAGCGGGGGCGAACACCGGGGAGCTGTTTTTT
>.|.|TRBJ2-1|TRBV14
CASSQERRDPYNEQFF
TGTGCCAGCAGCCAAGAGAGGCGGGACCCTTACAATGAGCAGTTCTTC
>.|.|TRBJ1-5|TRBV19
CASSIGRVDQPQHF
TGTGCCAGTAGTATCGGCAGGGTGGATCAGCCCCAGCATTTT
>.|.|TRBJ2-5|TRBV5-4
CASSGTGQNQETQYF
TGTGCCAGCAGCGGCACCGGACAGAACCAAGAGACCCAGTACTTC
>few|.|TRBJ1-2|TRBV29-1
CSVAQGRNYGYTF
TGCAGCGTTGCGCAGGGGCGTAACTATGGCTACACCTTC
>.|.|TRBJ1-6|TRBV6-1
CASSEQGKAPLHF
TGTGCCAGCAGTGAACAGGGGAAGGCACCCCTCCACTTT
>.|.|TRBJ1-2|TRBV2
CASSDPRQYGYTF
TGTGCCAGCAGTGACCCTAGACAGTATGGCTACACCTTC
>.|.|TRBJ1-1|TRBV7-3
CASRLSGITEAFF
TGTGCCAGCAGGTTATCAGGGATCACTGAAGCTTTCTTT
>.|.|TRBJ2-1|TRBV7-3
CASSLGGAVSDEQFF
TGTGCCAGCAGCTTAGGGGGGGCGGTTAGCGATGAGCAGTTCTTC
>.|.|TRBJ1-2|TRBV5-8
CASSLDIYYGYTF
TGTGCCAGCAGCTTGGACATTTACTATGGCTACACCTTC
>.|.|TRBJ1-2|TRBV2
CASSAVQIYGYTF
TGTGCCAGCAGTGCCGTGCAGATATATGGCTACACCTTC
>.|.|TRBJ2-5|TRBV11-2
CASSSTRLATQETQYF
TGTGCCAGCAGCTCGACCCGGCTAGCGACTCAAGAGACCCAGTACTTC
>.|TRBD2|TRBJ2-7|TRBV6-2/TRBV6-3
CASSPHPGRESDYEQYF
TGTGCCAGCAGCCCTCACCCTGGGCGGGAGAGCGATTACGAGCAGTACTTC
>.|.|TRBJ2-5|TRBV2
CASRRQRGKETQYF
TGTGCCAGTCGGAGACAGAGGGGGAAAGAGACCCAGTACTTC
>.|TRBD2|TRBJ2-7|TRBV30
CAWTTGSGRVSEQYF
TGTGCCTGGACCACAGGGAGCGGGAGGGTCTCCGAGCAGTACTTC
>.|TRBD1|TRBJ1-6|TRBV6-2/TRBV6-3
CASSSRGQGLYSPLHF
TGTGCCAGCAGTTCCCGCGGACAGGGGCTATATTCACCCCTCCACTTT
>.|.|TRBJ1-2|TRBV5-4
CASSLWRDYGYTF
TGTGCCAGCAGCTTGTGGAGGGACTATGGCTACACCTTC
>.|TRBD1|TRBJ1-4|TRBV5-1
CASSLVGTGGKKLFF
TGCGCCAGCAGCTTGGTCGGGACAGGAGGAAAAAAACTGTTTTTT
>.|TRBD1|TRBJ1-2|TRBV29-1
CSVDGTGLYGYTF
TGCAGCGTTGATGGGACAGGACTCTATGGCTACACCTTC
>.|.|TRBJ1-2|TRBV4-3
CASSQDLIGRGYGYTF
TGCGCCAGCAGCCAAGACTTAATTGGACGGGGCTATGGCTACACCTTC